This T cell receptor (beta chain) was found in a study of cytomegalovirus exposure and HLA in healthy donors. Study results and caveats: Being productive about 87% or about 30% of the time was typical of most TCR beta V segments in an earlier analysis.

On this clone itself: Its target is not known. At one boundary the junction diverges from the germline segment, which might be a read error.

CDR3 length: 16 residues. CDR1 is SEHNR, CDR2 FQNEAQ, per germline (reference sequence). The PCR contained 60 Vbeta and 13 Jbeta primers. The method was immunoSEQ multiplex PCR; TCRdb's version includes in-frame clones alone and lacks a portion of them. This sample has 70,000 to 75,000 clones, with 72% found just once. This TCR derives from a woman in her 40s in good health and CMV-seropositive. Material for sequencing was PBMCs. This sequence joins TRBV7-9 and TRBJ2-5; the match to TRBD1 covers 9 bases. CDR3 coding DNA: TGTGCCAGCAGCCCGGGCTCCGGGACAGGGAGGGAGACCCGGTACTTC. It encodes CASSPGSGTGRETRYF.